Shown below are 3 T cell receptor beta chains from a single sample sequenced in a study of T cell clonotyping in hematopoietic cell transplantation. Profiling relied on immunoSEQ multiplex PCR, and the TCRdb table lists in-frame clones only, not all of them. The data contain roughly 40,000 clones, about 95% of them singletons. Material: peripheral blood mononuclear cells. Receptors originate from a woman aged 50 to 60 in good health. Some clones in this sample may be carry-over from other donors' samples.

The chain employs TRBV7-2 and TRBJ1-1; 8 bases align to TRBD1. Trimming at V came to 5 bases and at J to 6 bases, leaving 11 bases not matched to a gene. The CDR3 totals 15 residues. Looked up from germline, CDR1 is SGHTA and CDR2 is FQGNSA. This chain's CDR3 is CASSLRLGQGAEAFF. The DNA of the CDR3 is TGTGCCAGCAGCCTAAGACTCGGACAGGGCGCTGAAGCTTTCTTT.

The CDR3 nucleotides are TGTGCCAGCAGTCCCTCGGACAGCACCACTGAAAAACTGTTTTTT. It translates to CASSPSDSTTEKLFF. The chain is built from TRBV5-4 and TRBJ1-4, with a possible D match to TRBD1 (6 bases). The germline CDR1 and CDR2 sequences are SGHNT and YYREEE (reference sequence). This CDR3 spans 15 amino acids. The V end lost 5 bases, the J end lost 7 bases, and 18 bases lay between the germline ends.

The rearrangement joins TRBV19 to TRBJ1-5; weak D call: TRBD1 (6 bases). The CDR3 extends over 14 amino acids. CDR1 and CDR2 from the germline V gene are LNHDA and SQIVND (reference sequence). V gave up 3 bases and J gave up 5 bases, with 11 bases separating them. CDR3: CASSIAGVDQPQHF. Here the CDR3 DNA reads TGTGCCAGTAGTATCGCAGGGGTCGATCAGCCCCAGCATTTT.